The following is a TCR beta chain sequence with its context. This entry belongs to a study of shared clonotypes between healthy human individuals. Overall study context: CD8 memory received one plate per donor, CD8 naive two, CD4 memory three and CD4 naive three.

Only in-frame clones appear in the TCRdb table, and some are missing; sequencing was by immunoSEQ multiplex PCR. The sample carries 2 million to 2.5 million clones, roughly 94% recorded once. Germline CDR1 and CDR2: MNHEY and SMNVEV (reference sequence). After removal of 3 bases from V and 5 bases from J, the junction contained 6 bases not matched to a gene. This CDR3 spans 14 amino acids. Sequencing input: naive CD4+ T cells sorted from blood. Subset indicated: CD45RA+ positively selected. The receptor was isolated from a man aged 18 to 35 in good health. V gene TRBV27 combines with J gene TRBJ2-7, with TRBD2 matching over 8 bases. The CDR3 sequence: CASSFSGKPHEQYF. The CDR3 nucleotides are TGTGCCAGCAGTTTTAGCGGGAAGCCTCACGAGCAGTACTTC.